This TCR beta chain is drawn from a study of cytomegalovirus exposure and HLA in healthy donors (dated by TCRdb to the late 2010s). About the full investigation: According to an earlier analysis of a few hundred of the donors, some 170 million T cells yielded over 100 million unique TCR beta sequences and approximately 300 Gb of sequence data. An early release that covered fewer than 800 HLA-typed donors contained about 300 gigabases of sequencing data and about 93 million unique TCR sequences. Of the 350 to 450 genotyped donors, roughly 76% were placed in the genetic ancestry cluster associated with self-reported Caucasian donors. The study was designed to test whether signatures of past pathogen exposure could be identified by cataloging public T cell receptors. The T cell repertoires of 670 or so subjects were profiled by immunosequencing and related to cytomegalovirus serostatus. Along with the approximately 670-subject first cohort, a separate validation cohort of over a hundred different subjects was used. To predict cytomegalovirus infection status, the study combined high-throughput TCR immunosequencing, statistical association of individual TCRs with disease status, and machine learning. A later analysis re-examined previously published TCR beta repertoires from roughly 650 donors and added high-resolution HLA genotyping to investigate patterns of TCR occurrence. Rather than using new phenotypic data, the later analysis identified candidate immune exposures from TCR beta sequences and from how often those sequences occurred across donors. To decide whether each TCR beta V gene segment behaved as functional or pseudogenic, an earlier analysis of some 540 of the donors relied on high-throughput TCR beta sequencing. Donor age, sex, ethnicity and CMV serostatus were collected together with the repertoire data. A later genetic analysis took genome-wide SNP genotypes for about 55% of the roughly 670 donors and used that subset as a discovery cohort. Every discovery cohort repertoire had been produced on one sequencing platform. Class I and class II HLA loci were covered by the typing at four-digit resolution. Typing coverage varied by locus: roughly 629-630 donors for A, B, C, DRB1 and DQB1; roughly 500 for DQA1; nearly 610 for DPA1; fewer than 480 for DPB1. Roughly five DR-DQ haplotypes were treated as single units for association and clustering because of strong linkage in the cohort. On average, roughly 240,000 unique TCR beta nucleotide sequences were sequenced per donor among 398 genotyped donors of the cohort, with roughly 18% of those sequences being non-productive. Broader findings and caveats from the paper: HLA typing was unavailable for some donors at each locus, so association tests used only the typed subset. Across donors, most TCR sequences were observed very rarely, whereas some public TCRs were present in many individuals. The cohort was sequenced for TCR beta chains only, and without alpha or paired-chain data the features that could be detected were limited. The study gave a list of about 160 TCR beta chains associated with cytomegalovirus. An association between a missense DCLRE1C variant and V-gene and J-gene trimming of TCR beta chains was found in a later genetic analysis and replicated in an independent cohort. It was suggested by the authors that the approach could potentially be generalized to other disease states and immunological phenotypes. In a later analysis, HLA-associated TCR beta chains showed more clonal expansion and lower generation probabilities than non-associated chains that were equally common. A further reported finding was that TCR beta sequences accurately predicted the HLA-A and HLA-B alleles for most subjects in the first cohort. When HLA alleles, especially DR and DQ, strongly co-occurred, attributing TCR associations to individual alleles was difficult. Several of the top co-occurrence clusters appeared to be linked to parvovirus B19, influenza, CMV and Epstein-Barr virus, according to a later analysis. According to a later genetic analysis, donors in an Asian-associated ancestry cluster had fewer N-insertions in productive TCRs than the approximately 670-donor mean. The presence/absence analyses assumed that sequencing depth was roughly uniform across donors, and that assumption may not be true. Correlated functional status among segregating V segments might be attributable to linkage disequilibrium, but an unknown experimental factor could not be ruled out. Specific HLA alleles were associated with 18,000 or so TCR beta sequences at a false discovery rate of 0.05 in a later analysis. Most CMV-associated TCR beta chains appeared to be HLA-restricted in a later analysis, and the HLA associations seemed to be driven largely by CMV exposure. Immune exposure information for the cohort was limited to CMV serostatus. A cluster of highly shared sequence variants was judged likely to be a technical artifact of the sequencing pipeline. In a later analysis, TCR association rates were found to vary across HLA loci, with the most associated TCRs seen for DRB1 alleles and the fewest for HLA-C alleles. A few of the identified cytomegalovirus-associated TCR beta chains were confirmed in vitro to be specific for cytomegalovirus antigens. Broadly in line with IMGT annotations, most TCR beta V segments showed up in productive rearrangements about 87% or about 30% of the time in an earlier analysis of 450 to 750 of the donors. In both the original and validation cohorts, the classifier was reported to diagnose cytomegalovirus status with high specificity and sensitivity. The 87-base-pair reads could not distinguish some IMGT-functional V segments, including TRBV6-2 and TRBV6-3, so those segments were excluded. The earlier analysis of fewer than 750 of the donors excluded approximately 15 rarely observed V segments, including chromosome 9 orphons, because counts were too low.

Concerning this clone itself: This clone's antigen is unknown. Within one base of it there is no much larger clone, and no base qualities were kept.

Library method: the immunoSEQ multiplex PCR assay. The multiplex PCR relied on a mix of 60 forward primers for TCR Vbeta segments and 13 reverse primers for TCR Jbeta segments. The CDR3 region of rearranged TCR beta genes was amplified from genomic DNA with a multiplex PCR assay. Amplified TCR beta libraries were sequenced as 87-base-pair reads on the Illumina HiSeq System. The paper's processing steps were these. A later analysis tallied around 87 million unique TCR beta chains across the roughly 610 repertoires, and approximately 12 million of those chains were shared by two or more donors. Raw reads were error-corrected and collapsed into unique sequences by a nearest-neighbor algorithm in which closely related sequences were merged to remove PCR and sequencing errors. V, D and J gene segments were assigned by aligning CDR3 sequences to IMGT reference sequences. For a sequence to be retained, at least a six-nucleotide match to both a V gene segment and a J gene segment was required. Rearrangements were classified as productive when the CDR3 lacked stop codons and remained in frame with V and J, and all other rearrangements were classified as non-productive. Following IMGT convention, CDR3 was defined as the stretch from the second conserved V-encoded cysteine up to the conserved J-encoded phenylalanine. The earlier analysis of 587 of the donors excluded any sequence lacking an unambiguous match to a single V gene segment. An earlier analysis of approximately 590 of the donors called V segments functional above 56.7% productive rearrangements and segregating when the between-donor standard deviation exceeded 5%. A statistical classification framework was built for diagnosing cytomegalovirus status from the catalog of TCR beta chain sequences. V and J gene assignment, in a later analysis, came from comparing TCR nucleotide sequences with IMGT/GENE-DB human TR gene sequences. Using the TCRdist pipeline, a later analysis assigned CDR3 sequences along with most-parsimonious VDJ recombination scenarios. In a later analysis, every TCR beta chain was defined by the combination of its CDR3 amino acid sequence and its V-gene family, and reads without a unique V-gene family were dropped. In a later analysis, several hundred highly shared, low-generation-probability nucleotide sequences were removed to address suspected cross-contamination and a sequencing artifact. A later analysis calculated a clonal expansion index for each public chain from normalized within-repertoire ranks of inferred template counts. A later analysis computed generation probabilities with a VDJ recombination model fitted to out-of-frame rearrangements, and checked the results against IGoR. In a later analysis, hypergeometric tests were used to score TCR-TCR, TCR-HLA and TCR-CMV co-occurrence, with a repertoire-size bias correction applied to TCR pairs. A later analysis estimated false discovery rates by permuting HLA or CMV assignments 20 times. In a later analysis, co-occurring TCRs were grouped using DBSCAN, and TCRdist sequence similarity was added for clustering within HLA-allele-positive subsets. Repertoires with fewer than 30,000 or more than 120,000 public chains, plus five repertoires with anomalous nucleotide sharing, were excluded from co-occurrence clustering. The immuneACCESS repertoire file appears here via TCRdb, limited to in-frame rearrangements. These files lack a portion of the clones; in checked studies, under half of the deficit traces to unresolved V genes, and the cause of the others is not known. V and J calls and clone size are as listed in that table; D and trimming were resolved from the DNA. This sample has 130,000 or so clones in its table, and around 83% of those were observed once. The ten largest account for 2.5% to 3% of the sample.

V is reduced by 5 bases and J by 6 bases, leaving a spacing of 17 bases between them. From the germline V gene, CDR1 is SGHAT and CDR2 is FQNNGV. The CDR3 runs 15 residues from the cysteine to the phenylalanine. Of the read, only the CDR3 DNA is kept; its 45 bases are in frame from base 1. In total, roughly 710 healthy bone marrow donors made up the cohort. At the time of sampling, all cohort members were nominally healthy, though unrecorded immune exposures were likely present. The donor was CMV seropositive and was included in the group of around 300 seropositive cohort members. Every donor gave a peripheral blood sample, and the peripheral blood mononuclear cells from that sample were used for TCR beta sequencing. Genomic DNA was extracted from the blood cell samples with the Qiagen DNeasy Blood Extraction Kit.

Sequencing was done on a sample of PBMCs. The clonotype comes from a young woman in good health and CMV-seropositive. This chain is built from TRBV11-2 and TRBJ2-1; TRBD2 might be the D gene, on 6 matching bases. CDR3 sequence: CASSPLRGWGNEQFF. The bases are TGTGCCAGCAGCCCTTTGCGGGGTTGGGGCAATGAGCAGTTCTTC.